The subject of this entry is one T cell receptor (beta chain). The antigen is unknown. Trimming left V 0 bases short and J 2 bases short, with 10 bases between. From germline, CDR1 is SGDLS and CDR2 YYNGEE. This CDR3 contains 15 residues. The sample comes from a study of cytomegalovirus exposure and HLA in healthy donors. PCR primers comprised 60 Vbeta and 13 Jbeta primers. In the source study's methods: Roughly 11 million of the roughly 77 million unique TCR beta chains counted in a later analysis were shared. TCRdb's copy holds only in-frame clones and misses some; the assay was immunoSEQ multiplex PCR. That table furnishes V, J and clone size, whereas the DNA furnished D and trimming. Of some 170,000 clones in the sample, 75% to 85% were seen once. Study results and caveats: Sequencing artifact likely explains a cluster of highly shared sequence variants. HLA restriction was apparent for most CMV-associated TCR beta chains in a later analysis. What a later analysis showed was that several of the most significant clusters appeared linked to common viral pathogens.

This clonotype was obtained from a woman under 30 in good health and CMV-seropositive. Input material: PBMCs. The genes are TRBV9 and TRBJ2-3; no reliable D call. The chain's CDR3 is CASSVVGRNTDTQYF. The CDR3 DNA is TGTGCCAGCAGCGTAGTTGGCAGAAACACAGATACGCAGTATTTT.